This T cell receptor beta chain was sequenced during a study of molecular identifiers for immune sequencing clone quantification. General study findings and limits: Investigators reportedly could detect spiked Jurkat TCR RNA from one cell among approximately 1 million naive cells. Clonotypes surpassing 20 RNA copies contained over 99% of effector molecules, versus under 1% in naive cells.

Germline trimming cut 2 bases from V and 7 bases from J; bases unmatched to any gene: 5. CDR1 and CDR2 (germline): MDHEN, SYDVKM. The CDR3 covers 15 residues. Investigators produced naive CD8 libraries from approximately 20,000 to 1,000,000 sorted cells, drawing on 10%, 30% or 50% RNA. Previously published methods and listed TCR primers were used for the bulk TCR libraries. One entry per CDR3 protein, called by TCRdb with MiXCR from the PCR reads. The data hold about 510,000 distinct CDR3 sequences, with about a fifth observed a single time. Concerning this clonotype: The antigen remains undetermined.

The TCR comes from a human donor in good health. Some libraries in this study had Jurkat cell RNA spiked in. The genes are TRBV28 and TRBJ1-6; TRBD1 matches 7 bases. Sequencing used naive CD8+ T cells from blood, with Jurkat cell RNA spiked in. Subset reported: FACS-sorted CD8+CD4-CCR7+CD45RA+ naive T cells. CDR3: CASSLTTGLNSPLHF. The CDR3 nucleotides are TGTGCCAGCAGTTTAACGACAGGGTTGAATTCACCCCTCCACTTT. Combining the CDR3 with reference TRBV28 and TRBJ1-6 gives the whole variable domain DVKVTQSSRYLVKRTGEKVFLECVQDMDHENMFWYRQDPGLGLRLIYFSYDVKMKEKGDIPEGYSVSREKKERFSLILESASTNQTSMYLCASSLTTGLNSPLHFGNGTRLTVT.